These 19 T cell receptor beta chains were sequenced from one sample in a study of cytomegalovirus exposure and HLA in healthy donors. This table comes from immunoSEQ multiplex PCR, and its TCRdb copy is limited to in-frame clones, with some not included. Of about 74,000 clones listed, 90% to 95% are singletons. Material for sequencing was PBMCs. All receptors derive from a woman under 30 in good health and CMV-seropositive.

The chain couples TRBV7-9 to TRBJ2-4, with a possible D match to TRBD2 (7 bases). CDR1 SEHNR and CDR2 FQNEAQ come from the germline V gene (reference sequence). V was pared by 5 bases and J by 2 bases, with 22 bases between. This CDR3 contains 18 residues. The CDR3 here is CASSGQIGGGDPKNIQYF. CDR3 nucleotides: TGTGCCAGCAGCGGTCAGATTGGGGGGGGCGACCCCAAAAACATTCAGTACTTC.

The genes are TRBV29-1 and TRBJ2-1; TRBD2 matches 12 bases. Germline V CDR1 and CDR2: SQVTM, ANQGSEA. The V and J ends lost 2 bases and 0 bases, in that order; junction bases with no gene match: 8. The CDR3 length is 18 residues. CDR3 residues: CSVEQTSGGIISYNEQFF. The CDR3 region has the DNA TGCAGCGTTGAACAGACTAGCGGGGGTATTATCTCCTACAATGAGCAGTTCTTC.

The genes are TRBV2 and TRBJ2-3, with D perhaps matching TRBD1 (6 bases). The CDR3 is 14 amino acids. V dropped 4 bases and J dropped 2 bases, with 10 bases sitting between them. Germline values: CDR1 SNHLY, CDR2 FYNNEI. The CDR3 here is CASSADRYTDTQYF. The CDR3 DNA reads TGTGCCAGCAGTGCCGACAGGTACACAGATACGCAGTATTTT.

The chain employs TRBV12-5 and TRBJ1-3; D gene unclear. This CDR3 contains 14 residues. Deletions cut 5 bases from V and 2 bases from J, with 10 bases between. Looked up from germline, CDR1 is LGHNT and CDR2 is FRNRAP. CDR3 region: CASGPPGAGNTIYF. CDR3 in DNA: TGTGCTAGTGGTCCCCCCGGGGCTGGAAACACCATATATTTT.

The rearrangement joins TRBV9 to TRBJ1-1; D perhaps matches TRBD1 (6 bases). The germline V and J ends were trimmed by 1 base and 6 bases, with 13 bases remaining between them. The CDR3 runs to 14 residues. From germline, CDR1 is SGDLS and CDR2 YYNGEE. The CDR3 spells CASSVKGGDAEAFF. CDR3 nucleotides: TGTGCCAGCAGCGTAAAGGGGGGGGATGCTGAAGCTTTCTTT. The variable domain in full, completed from reference TRBV9 and TRBJ1-1, reads DSGVTQTPKHLITATGQRVTLRCSPRSGDLSVYWYQQSLDQGLQFLIQYYNGEERAKGNILERFSAQQFPDLHSELNLSSLELGDSALYFCASSVKGGDAEAFFGQGTRLTVV.

The chain is built from TRBV6-1 and TRBJ2-2, with TRBD1 matching over 8 bases. This CDR3 comprises 19 residues. Unmatched junction bases numbered 16, after V lost 1 base and J lost 6 bases. The germline CDR1 and CDR2 sequences are MNHNS and SASEGT. The CDR3 sequence is CASSEVYVRNRGVAGELFF. The CDR3 nucleotides are TGTGCCAGCAGTGAAGTATACGTTCGGAACAGGGGGGTGGCCGGGGAGCTGTTTTTT.

The V call is TRBV2, the J call TRBJ1-1; TRBD1 matches at 7 bases. Looked up from germline, CDR1 is SNHLY and CDR2 is FYNNEI. This CDR3 has 14 amino acids. V gave up 7 bases and J gave up 0 bases; unmatched junction bases: 5. The CDR3 reads CASKRGLMNTEAFF. Here the CDR3 DNA reads TGTGCCAGCAAGAGGGGGCTGATGAACACTGAAGCTTTCTTT. The whole variable domain, filled in from reference TRBV2 and TRBJ1-1, reads EPEVTQTPSHQVTQMGQEVILRCVPISNHLYFYWYRQILGQKVEFLVSFYNNEISEKSEIFDDQFSVERPDGSNFTLKIRSTKLEDSAMYFCASKRGLMNTEAFFGQGTRLTVV.

The J gene is TRBJ2-3, the V gene TRBV2; 7 bases align to TRBD2. The CDR3 extends over 15 amino acids. The V gene's germline CDR1 is SNHLY and CDR2 FYNNEI. V lost 4 bases and J lost 2; bases outside the gene matches: 6. The CDR3 region is CASSARRGVTDTQYF. The DNA of the CDR3 is TGTGCCAGCAGTGCTCGTCGGGGGGTCACAGATACGCAGTATTTT. Full variable domain (missing parts from reference TRBV2 and TRBJ2-3): EPEVTQTPSHQVTQMGQEVILRCVPISNHLYFYWYRQILGQKVEFLVSFYNNEISEKSEIFDDQFSVERPDGSNFTLKIRSTKLEDSAMYFCASSARRGVTDTQYFGPGTRLTVL.

The rearrangement joins TRBV7-2 to TRBJ2-3, with 13 bases aligning to TRBD2. In germline, CDR1 is SGHTA, CDR2 FQGNSA. The CDR3 extends over 15 amino acids. After removal of 5 bases from V and 4 bases from J, the junction contained 3 bases not matched to a gene. As DNA, the CDR3 is TGTGCCAGCAGCCCTGGGACTAGCGGGGCAGATACGCAGTATTTT. Its translation is CASSPGTSGADTQYF.

The chain is built from TRBV6-1 and TRBJ2-1; D ambiguous. CDR1 and CDR2 from the germline V gene are MNHNS and SASEGT. The CDR3 extends over 13 amino acids. With 6 bases removed from V and 6 bases from J, the gap between germline ends came to 12 bases. DNA of the CDR3: TGTGCCAGCAGATTAAGAGTCGGCAATGAGCAGTTCTTC. The encoded protein is CASRLRVGNEQFF.

Comments on this clone: Other nucleotide sequences in the sample specify the same CDR3. The chain joins TRBV30 to TRBJ1-1; D ambiguous. The CDR3 contains 13 residues. The V end was cut by 0 bases, the J end by 1 base, with 6 bases between. The germline CDR1 and CDR2 sequences are GTSNPN and SVGIG (reference sequence). In DNA, the CDR3 is TGTGCCTGGAGTGTAGGAGGGAACACTGAAGCTTTCTTT. This gives the protein CAWSVGGNTEAFF.

This chain connects TRBV6-1 to TRBJ2-7, with D possibly being TRBD2 (6 bases). Trimming took off 2 bases at V and 2 bases at J, with 7 bases between the two ends. The germline V gene has CDR1 MNHNS and CDR2 SASEGT. The CDR3 extends over 13 amino acids. The CDR3 DNA sequence: TGTGCCAGCAGTGAATGGGGGGCCTACGAGCAGTACTTC. This codes for CASSEWGAYEQYF.

V is TRBV5-1 and J is TRBJ1-4; D is ambiguous. The CDR3 is made up of 15 amino acids. CDR1 and CDR2 (germline): SGHRS, YFSETQ. V was clipped by 1 base and J by 4 bases, with 11 bases between them. As DNA, the CDR3 is TGCGCCAGCAGCTTGAATTCCAGGTTTAATGAAAAACTGTTTTTT. It specifies CASSLNSRFNEKLFF.

The V call is TRBV5-1, the J call TRBJ2-1; no clear D gene. Germline-derived CDR1 and CDR2 are SGHRS and YFSETQ. V lost 0 bases to trimming and J lost 6 bases, with 13 bases between them. The length of the CDR3 is 15 residues. The DNA of the CDR3 is TGCGCCAGCAGCTTGGGTGCTACCACCCTCAATGAGCAGTTCTTC. The encoded protein is CASSLGATTLNEQFF.

There are a few counts of this clone. The V and J genes are TRBV25-1 and TRBJ2-3, with TRBD2 as a possible D gene (6 bases). Germline V gene sequence: CDR1 MGHDK, CDR2 SYGVNS. The V end was cut by 2 bases, the J end by 3 bases, with 9 bases between. CDR3 length: 14 amino acids. As DNA, the CDR3 is TGTGCCAGCAGTGAACACGGGAGAACAGATACGCAGTATTTT. This sequence encodes CASSEHGRTDTQYF.

J is TRBJ1-5 and V is TRBV6-5; 9 nucleotides line up with TRBD1. Trimming at V came to 5 bases and at J to 4 bases, leaving 6 bases not matched to a gene. The CDR3 spans 15 residues. CDR1 and CDR2 (germline): MNHEY, SVGAGI. The CDR3 loop is CASSPRGTGNQPQHF. DNA for the CDR3: TGTGCCAGCAGTCCCCGGGGGACAGGGAATCAGCCCCAGCATTTT.

This clone has only one observation. The genes are TRBV4-3 and TRBJ2-7, with 9 bases matching TRBD1. CDR3 length equals 15 residues. Germline CDR1 reads LGHNA; CDR2 reads YSLEER. V was pared by 4 bases and J by 1 base, with 5 bases of the junction left unmatched. This CDR3 is CASSPGTGYSYEQYF. CDR3 DNA sequence: TGCGCCAGCAGCCCCGGGACAGGGTATTCCTACGAGCAGTACTTC.

The chain couples TRBV5-6 to TRBJ1-2; 8 bases map to TRBD1. Trimming cost V 2 bases and J 2 bases; bases outside gene matches: 5. Germline CDR1 and CDR2: SGHDT and YYEEEE. CDR3 size: 15 residues. CDR3 protein: CASSFGGQANYGYTF. CDR3 nucleotide sequence: TGTGCCAGCAGCTTCGGGGGACAGGCGAACTATGGCTACACCTTC.

This sequence joins TRBV5-5 and TRBJ1-2, with 8 bases identical to TRBD1. V lost 7 bases and J lost 10; bases outside the gene matches: 18. Germline V gene lookup returns CDR1 SGHKS and CDR2 YYEKEE (reference sequence). The CDR3 consists of 15 residues. This CDR3 reads CASLPTGAVRLTYTF. DNA of the CDR3: TGTGCCAGCCTGCCGACAGGGGCCGTCCGATTGACCTACACCTTC.